Detailed here is one T cell receptor beta chain. Unique molecular identifiers were used in preparing the TCRbeta library. TCRdb re-derived calls from the PCR reads in MiXCR, one entry per CDR3 protein. The table has around 600,000 distinct CDR3 sequences, about 15% seen once. The entry originates in a study of T-cell reconstitution after alpha-beta-depleted transplantation in children. V lost 0 bases, J lost 7 bases, and 19 bases lay in between. This CDR3 has 16 amino acids. The germline V gene has CDR1 DFQATT and CDR2 SNEGSKA (reference sequence). This clonotype was obtained from a human donor who donated a stem cell graft to a child with acute myeloid leukemia. This chain connects TRBV20-1 to TRBJ1-5; tentatively, D is TRBD1 (5 bases). Material: PBMCs from the stem cell graft donor, obtained from the stem cell graft. Here the CDR3 DNA reads TGCAGTGCTAGAGAGGTTGGGACGGGTCCGGCACAGCCCCAGCATTTT. It is translated as CSAREVGTGPAQPQHF.